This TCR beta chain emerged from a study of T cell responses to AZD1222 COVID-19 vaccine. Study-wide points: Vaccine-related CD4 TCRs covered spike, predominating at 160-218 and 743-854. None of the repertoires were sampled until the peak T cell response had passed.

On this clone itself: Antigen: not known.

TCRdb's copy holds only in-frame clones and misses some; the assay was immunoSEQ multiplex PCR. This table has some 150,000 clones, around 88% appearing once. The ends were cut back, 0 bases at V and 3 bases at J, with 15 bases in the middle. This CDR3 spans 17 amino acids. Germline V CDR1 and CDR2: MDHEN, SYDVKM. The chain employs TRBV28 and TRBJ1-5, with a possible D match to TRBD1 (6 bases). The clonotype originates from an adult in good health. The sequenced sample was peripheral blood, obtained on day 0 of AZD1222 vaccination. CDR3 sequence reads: CASSLWGGQGTNQPQHF. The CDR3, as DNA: TGTGCCAGCAGTTTATGGGGAGGGCAGGGGACCAATCAGCCCCAGCATTTT.